This TCR beta chain was recovered during a study of OX40 agonist ivuxolimab in advanced cancers. Some clones are missing from TCRdb's copy, which holds only in-frame ones; the method was immunoSEQ multiplex PCR. The sample has some 150,000 clones, under 95% seen once. V was pared by 2 bases and J by 0 bases, with 2 bases of the junction left unmatched. CDR1 is SGDLS and CDR2 is YYNGEE in the germline V gene. The CDR3 is made up of 15 amino acids. The sequenced sample was CD4+ or CD8+ T cells sorted from blood, obtained in a trial of the OX40 agonist ivuxolimab. The chain is built from TRBV9 and TRBJ2-1; 7 bases agree with TRBD2. The sequence derives from an adult with an advanced solid tumor such as melanoma, head and neck, liver or kidney cancer. CDR3 DNA: TGTGCCAGCAGCGTGGGGAGGGCCTCCTACAATGAGCAGTTCTTC. Protein sequence: CASSVGRASYNEQFF.